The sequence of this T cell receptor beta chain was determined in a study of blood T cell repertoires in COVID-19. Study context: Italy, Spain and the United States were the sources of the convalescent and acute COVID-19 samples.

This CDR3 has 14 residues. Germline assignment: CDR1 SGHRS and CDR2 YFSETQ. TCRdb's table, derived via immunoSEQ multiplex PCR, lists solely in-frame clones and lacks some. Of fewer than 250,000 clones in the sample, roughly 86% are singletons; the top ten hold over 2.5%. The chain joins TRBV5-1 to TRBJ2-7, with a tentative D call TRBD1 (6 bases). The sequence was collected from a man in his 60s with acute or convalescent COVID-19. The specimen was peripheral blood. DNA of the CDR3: TGCGGCCATCCCAAAGGGGGAGATTCCTACGAGCAGTACTTC. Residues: CGHPKGGDSYEQYF. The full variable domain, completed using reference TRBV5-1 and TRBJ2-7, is KAGVTQTPRYLIKTRGQQVTLSCSPISGHRSVSWYQQTPGQGLQFLFEYFSETQRNKGNFPGRFSGRQFSNSRSEMNVSTLELGDSALYLCGHPKGGDSYEQYFGPGTRLTVT.